This TCR beta chain was found in a study of CD8 T cells in ankylosing spondylitis (dated by TCRdb to between 2016 and 2019). Notes on the research overall: To find TCR variants linked to disease, the study profiled T cell receptor beta repertoires in ankylosing spondylitis patients and healthy donors. In total, the full study cohort was made up of some 110 healthy donors and some 26 ankylosing spondylitis patients. Samples of peripheral blood were taken, and for ankylosing spondylitis patients, synovial fluid was collected as well.

Study-wide findings and limitations: Some motif variants had previously been reported in the synovial fluid and blood of reactive arthritis patients, which suggests shared mechanisms of disease initiation. In peripheral blood, the disease-linked clones were found at relatively low frequencies and had a CD8+ phenotype. According to the report, matched synovial fluid samples from ankylosing spondylitis patients were significantly enriched for the disease-linked clones. Blood from ankylosing spondylitis patients appeared to be characterized by a TCR beta motif made up of under 10 highly homologous amino acid variants.

CDR1 and CDR2 (SGHVS, FQNEAQ) derive from the germline V gene. The CDR3 starts with the cysteine, ends with the phenylalanine, and has 17 residues. Only the CDR3 DNA stays, 51 bases, in frame from base 1. V and J are truncated by 2 bases and 4 bases respectively, leaving an intervening sequence of 17 bases. Sequenced on an Illumina HiSeq 2500. Quantitative 5'-RACE with molecular barcodes was the method used to prepare the TCR beta libraries. As for the original processing: A new computational method based on a probabilistic model of VDJ rearrangement was used to identify disease-linked TCR variants. TCRdb reprocessing: public reads trimmed at Q25 with fastp, clones called with MiXCR, in-frame beta chains kept. For every CDR3 protein sequence, its rows merge into one entry that carries the most common genes and DNA. TCRdb, rather than the study authors, made the V and J calls. In this sample the table shows under 450,000 distinct CDR3 sequences, over 15% of which occur a single time. Under 1.2% of the sample lies in the top ten.

Regarding this clonotype: The antigen it binds to is not known. There are no base qualities to consult, and no much larger clone falls within one base.

The sample consisted of blood, either unsorted or a sorted T cell fraction (not recorded which). The clonotype originates from a male donor with ankylosing spondylitis. The chain is encoded by TRBV7-8 joined to TRBJ1-4, with no reliable assignment of the D segment. In nucleotides, the sequence is TGTGCCAGCAGCTTAAGAGCCCGGGATTTGGGTAATGAAAAACTGTTTTTT. The resulting protein is CASSLRARDLGNEKLFF.